The 25 T cell receptor beta chains below were found in one sample sequenced in a study of T cell responses to AZD1222 COVID-19 vaccine (dated by TCRdb to the early 2020s). Receptor amplification or capture employed the immunoSEQ multiplex PCR assay. TCRdb provides this immuneACCESS table in a form limited to in-frame rearrangements. Some clones are lacking; in checked studies, under half of them reflect an unresolved V gene, and why the rest are absent is not known. The sample includes 150,000 to 180,000 clones, with about 85% observed a single time. 2.5% to 4% of the sample is in the top ten clones. What the time point label conveys for this sample: baseline before first vaccination. The specimen was peripheral blood, collected on day 0 of AZD1222 vaccination. Receptors were obtained from an adult in good health.

The V gene is TRBV7-2, the J gene TRBJ1-1, with D possibly matching TRBD1 (6 bases). Looked up from germline, CDR1 is SGHTA and CDR2 is FQGNSA. V was clipped by 3 bases and J by 7 bases, with 9 bases between them. CDR3 size: 12 residues. CDR3 sequence: CASSFNRVEAFF. DNA of the CDR3: TGTGCCAGCAGCTTTAACAGGGTTGAAGCTTTCTTT.

CDR3 sequence: CASTPTSGDSYNEQFF. In DNA form, the CDR3 reads TGTGCCAGCACCCCGACTAGCGGGGACTCCTACAATGAGCAGTTCTTC. V usage is TRBV25-1 and J usage is TRBJ2-1, with TRBD2 identical over 11 bases. V shed 7 bases and J 0 bases; nucleotides not matched to a gene: 5. The CDR3 loop spans 16 amino acids. Germline V gene lookup returns CDR1 MGHDK and CDR2 SYGVNS.

The V gene is TRBV3-1 (or the pseudogene TRBV3-2), the J gene TRBJ2-2; maybe TRBD2 (7 bases). The CDR3 runs 17 residues. Looked up from germline, CDR1 is LGHDT and CDR2 is YNNKEL (reference sequence). V lost 3 bases and J 1 base, leaving 15 bases between the germline ends. CDR3 amino acids: CASSHPTGGRNTGELFF. The DNA for the CDR3 is TGTGCCAGCAGCCACCCAACCGGGGGGCGGAACACCGGGGAGCTGTTTTTT.

This chain joins TRBV10-2 and TRBJ2-3, with TRBD2 identical over 7 bases. The germline V gene encodes CDR1 WSHSY and CDR2 SAAADI. The V segment lost 2 bases and the J segment 1 base; nucleotides outside the gene matches: 9. The CDR3 consists of 17 residues. The CDR3 loop is CASSEAYGLAGTDTQYF. The CDR3 coding sequence is TGCGCCAGCAGTGAGGCTTATGGGCTAGCGGGCACAGATACGCAGTATTTT.

The chain uses TRBV4-2 and TRBJ2-1; 8 positions agree with TRBD2. This CDR3 region has 18 residues. The V gene end was trimmed by 2 bases and the J gene end by 10 bases; junction bases not matched to a gene: 19. CDR1 and CDR2 (germline): LGHNA, YNFKEQ. CDR3: CASSQPPGGSGVRGEQFF. Here the CDR3 DNA reads TGTGCCAGCAGCCAACCGCCGGGGGGTAGCGGGGTCCGAGGGGAGCAGTTCTTC.

The chain employs TRBV3-1 (or the pseudogene TRBV3-2) and TRBJ1-2; TRBD1 matches at 7 bases. J gave up 4 bases and V 0 bases, and 8 bases lay outside the gene matches. CDR3 length: 16 residues. CDR1 and CDR2 (germline): LGHDT, YNNKEL (reference sequence). The CDR3 is CASSQDRTTGPYGYTF. DNA for the CDR3: TGTGCCAGCAGCCAAGACAGAACGACAGGGCCCTATGGCTACACCTTC.

The rearrangement links TRBV3-1 (or the pseudogene TRBV3-2) to TRBJ1-1; possibly TRBD1 for D (6 bases). Trimming took off 0 bases at V and 10 bases at J, with 18 bases between the two ends. Germline values: CDR1 LGHDT, CDR2 YNNKEL (reference sequence). This CDR3 spans 15 amino acids. For the CDR3, the DNA is TGTGCCAGCAGCCAAGATGCCCTCAGGGGTTTAGGAGCTTTCTTT. Translating it yields CASSQDALRGLGAFF.

The CDR3 loop is CASSLGSGAYEQYF. The DNA for the CDR3 is TGTGCCAGCAGCTTGGGGTCAGGGGCCTACGAGCAGTACTTC. The rearrangement uses TRBV5-6 and TRBJ2-7, with a weak D call TRBD1 (6 bases). Germline CDR1 is SGHDT and CDR2 is YYEEEE. The CDR3 extends over 14 amino acids. Trimming stripped 0 bases from V and 2 bases from J, with 9 bases between. The complete variable domain, with remaining parts taken from reference TRBV5-6 and TRBJ2-7, reads DAGVTQSPTHLIKTRGQQVTLRCSPKSGHDTVSWYQQALGQGPQFIFQYYEEEERQRGNFPDRFSGHQFPNYSSELNVNALLLGDSALYLCASSLGSGAYEQYFGPGTRLTVT.

This chain connects TRBV5-4 to TRBJ1-2; D ambiguous. Trimming pared 4 bases from V and 4 bases from J, leaving 11 bases between. Germline lookup yields CDR1 SGHNT and CDR2 YYREEE (reference sequence). The CDR3 has 13 amino acids. CDR3 DNA sequence: TGTGCCAGCAGCCTCGACCCTGGCTATGGCTACACCTTC. This encodes CASSLDPGYGYTF.

The V and J genes are TRBV3-1 (or the pseudogene TRBV3-2) and TRBJ2-7; 12 bases fit TRBD1. The CDR3 runs to 14 residues. V lost 6 bases, J lost 7 bases, and 7 bases stayed unmatched. Germline-derived CDR1 and CDR2 are LGHDT and YNNKEL (reference sequence). CDR3 coding DNA: TGTGCCAGCAGTCTGGGACAGGGGGCGAGGGAGCAGTACTTC. Its translation: CASSLGQGAREQYF.

The V call is TRBV4-1, the J call TRBJ2-3; 7 bases match TRBD2. Per the germline V gene, CDR1 is MGHRA and CDR2 is YSYEKL. The V gene end was trimmed by 4 bases and the J gene end by 2 bases; junction bases not matched to a gene: 12. This CDR3 is built from 17 residues. The CDR3 sequence is CASSPLAQRGPTDTQYF. The CDR3 DNA follows: TGCGCCAGCAGCCCCTTAGCCCAGCGGGGCCCCACAGATACGCAGTATTTT.

The chain carries TRBV4-1 and TRBJ2-1; D is undetermined. The CDR3 has 13 residues. Germline CDR1 reads MGHRA; CDR2 reads YSYEKL. Trimming took off 1 base at V and 8 bases at J, with 9 bases between the two ends. This CDR3 reads CASSQGWFDEQFF. CDR3 coding DNA: TGCGCCAGCAGCCAAGGGTGGTTCGATGAGCAGTTCTTC.

The J gene is TRBJ2-1, the V gene TRBV29-1; D is undetermined. Germline CDR1 reads SQVTM; CDR2 reads ANQGSEA. The CDR3 sequence is 12 residues long. V shed 5 bases and J shed 7 bases, with 12 bases lying between them. The CDR3 loop reads CSVLDGENEQFF. CDR3 coding DNA: TGCAGCGTTCTGGACGGAGAAAATGAGCAGTTCTTC.

V gene TRBV11-3 combines with J gene TRBJ1-3, with a weak D call TRBD1 (6 bases). V shed 3 bases and J shed 2 bases, with 8 bases lying between them. CDR1 and CDR2 (germline): SGHNT, YENEEA. The CDR3 is 14 residues long. The DNA for the CDR3 is TGTGCCAGCAGCTTCTCAGGGGCTGGAAACACCATATATTTT. It codes for CASSFSGAGNTIYF.

The V call is TRBV28, the J call TRBJ2-7, with TRBD2 as a possible D gene (6 bases). V was clipped by 10 bases and J by 2 bases, with 12 bases between them. The CDR3 sequence is 12 residues long. Germline V CDR1 and CDR2: MDHEN, SYDVKM. As DNA, the CDR3 is TGTGCCACCAGCGGGCTGACCTACGAGCAGTACTTC. Encoded protein: CATSGLTYEQYF. Together with reference TRBV28 and TRBJ2-7, the CDR3 gives the full variable domain: DVKVTQSSRYLVKRTGEKVFLECVQDMDHENMFWYRQDPGLGLRLIYFSYDVKMKEKGDIPEGYSVSREKKERFSLILESASTNQTSMYLCATSGLTYEQYFGPGTRLTVT.

The rearrangement uses TRBV7-2 and TRBJ1-2; 8 nucleotides match TRBD1. The germline V gene has CDR1 SGHTA and CDR2 FQGNSA. V trimming: 4 bases; J trimming: 8 bases; junction bases outside the gene matches: 9. The length of the CDR3 is 14 residues. CDR3 in amino acids: CASSSTGTGGGYTF. The CDR3 bases are TGTGCCAGCAGCTCCACCGGGACAGGAGGGGGCTACACCTTC.

This rearrangement joins TRBV15 to TRBJ2-7; no firm D call. V was pared by 1 base and J by 5 bases, with 12 bases between. In germline, CDR1 is LNHNV, CDR2 YYDKDF (reference sequence). This CDR3 has 14 residues. The CDR3 loop is CATSRGAVPNEQYF. DNA of the CDR3: TGTGCCACCAGCAGAGGAGCAGTACCCAACGAGCAGTACTTC.

J is TRBJ2-7 and V is TRBV28; 12 positions match TRBD2. This CDR3 comprises 15 residues. CDR1 and CDR2 from the germline V gene are MDHEN and SYDVKM. Unmatched junction bases numbered 5, after V lost 4 bases and J lost 4 bases. As DNA, the CDR3 is TGTGCCAGCAGTTCCTGGACTAGCGGGGCTTACGAGCAGTACTTC. It translates to CASSSWTSGAYEQYF.

This sequence joins TRBV6-2 or TRBV6-3 and TRBJ1-2; 8 bases are shared with TRBD1. The germline gives CDR1 MNHEY, CDR2 SVGEGT. Germline trimming cut 6 bases from V and 4 bases from J; bases unmatched to any gene: 10. The CDR3 has 15 amino acids. CDR3 protein: CASSLDRGDTYGYTF. CDR3 DNA sequence: TGTGCCAGCAGCCTCGACAGGGGCGATACCTATGGCTACACCTTC.

V usage is TRBV25-1 and J usage is TRBJ2-5, with 8 bases aligning to TRBD2. Germline CDR1 MGHDK, CDR2 SYGVNS. J lost 2 bases, V lost 4 bases, and 9 bases had no gene match. This CDR3 has 16 residues. In DNA, the CDR3 is TGTGCCAGCAGTGTTTTGGCTAGCGGGCAACAAGAGACCCAGTACTTC. Amino acids: CASSVLASGQQETQYF.

This chain links TRBV4-1 with TRBJ2-7, with TRBD1 matching 7 bases. This CDR3 comprises 16 residues. CDR1 is MGHRA and CDR2 is YSYEKL in the germline V gene. Trimming at V came to 3 bases and at J to 3 bases, leaving 11 bases not matched to a gene. The CDR3 protein is CASSHRQGTLNYEQYF. The CDR3 DNA sequence: TGCGCCAGCAGCCATCGACAGGGCACGTTGAACTACGAGCAGTACTTC.

V is TRBV18 and J is TRBJ1-5, with D tentatively TRBD1 (6 bases). CDR1 is KGHSH and CDR2 is LQKENI in the germline V gene. V shed 8 bases and J shed 6 bases, with 14 bases lying between them. There are 13 residues in the CDR3. The CDR3 loop reads CASRRGASQPQHF. The DNA for the CDR3 is TGTGCCAGCAGACGGGGGGCGAGTCAGCCCCAGCATTTT.

V and J are TRBV6-2 or TRBV6-3 and TRBJ1-5; 9 bases align to TRBD1. From germline, CDR1 is MNHEY and CDR2 SVGEGT. V lost 6 bases, J lost 2 bases, and 8 bases stayed unmatched. This CDR3 comprises 16 residues. The chain's CDR3 is CASSLDRGRGNQPQHF. CDR3 DNA: TGTGCCAGCAGCCTGGACAGGGGAAGAGGCAATCAGCCCCAGCATTTT.

J is TRBJ2-7 and V is TRBV6-6, with 7 bases matching TRBD2. The germline V gene encodes CDR1 MNHNY and CDR2 SVGAGI (reference sequence). With 2 bases clipped from V and 3 bases from J, the junction kept 7 bases outside the gene matches. This CDR3 region has 15 residues. For the CDR3, the DNA is TGTGCCAGCAGTTACCCCTCCGGGACTAACTACGAGCAGTACTTC. Its translation: CASSYPSGTNYEQYF.

The chain couples TRBV3-1 (or the pseudogene TRBV3-2) to TRBJ2-7; D may match TRBD1 or TRBD2 (5 bases each). Trimming stripped 3 bases from V and 6 bases from J, with 15 bases between. This CDR3 has 14 residues. CDR1 and CDR2 (germline): LGHDT, YNNKEL (reference sequence). As DNA, the CDR3 is TGTGCCAGCAGCCAGGGGCCGGCGGGTAGCGAGCAGTACTTC. This translates into CASSQGPAGSEQYF.